Presented here are 9 T cell receptor beta chains from one specimen sequenced in a study of blood T cell repertoires in COVID-19. Only in-frame clones appear in the TCRdb table, and some are missing; sequencing was by immunoSEQ multiplex PCR. The sample holds approximately 380,000 clones; around 89% are singletons and the top ten take approximately 1.2%. Sequencing was carried out using PBMCs or T cells enriched from blood (not recorded which). The origin of the receptors is a woman aged 18-35 years who had recovered from COVID-19.

V and J are TRBV28 and TRBJ1-3, with D maybe TRBD1 (5 bases). The V gene's germline CDR1 is MDHEN and CDR2 SYDVKM. The CDR3 length is 16 residues. V was clipped by 5 bases and J by 7 bases, with 21 bases between them. The CDR3 spells CASSLASGGILNTIYF. As DNA, the CDR3 is TGTGCCAGCAGTCTTGCCTCGGGGGGAATCTTGAACACCATATATTTT.

The chain is built from TRBV14 and TRBJ1-6, with D possibly being TRBD1 (5 bases). This CDR3 has 15 residues. Germline V gene data show CDR1 as SGHDN and CDR2 as FVKESK. V lost 1 base, J lost 7 bases, and 11 bases lay in between. In DNA, the CDR3 is TGTGCCAGCAGCCAAGCTGGACACGGAAATTCACCCCTCCACTTT. This translates into CASSQAGHGNSPLHF.

V gene TRBV19 combines with J gene TRBJ1-2; 8 bases are shared with TRBD1. Looked up from germline, CDR1 is LNHDA and CDR2 is SQIVND (reference sequence). J gave up 1 base and V 5 bases, and 9 bases lay outside the gene matches. The CDR3 is 16 amino acids. CDR3 sequence reads: CASSLDREALNYGYTF. CDR3 in DNA: TGTGCCAGTAGTTTGGACAGGGAGGCGCTTAACTATGGCTACACCTTC.

The V and J genes are TRBV2 and TRBJ1-2; 7 bases map to TRBD1. Trimming cost V 11 bases and J 3 bases; bases outside gene matches: 6. The CDR3 extends over 12 amino acids. In germline, CDR1 is SNHLY, CDR2 FYNNEI. The CDR3 DNA is TGTGCCGGCCACAGGGGTGACTATGGCTACACCTTC. This encodes CAGHRGDYGYTF.

The table lists this clone with a few counts. V usage is TRBV7-9 and J usage is TRBJ2-2; the match to TRBD2 covers 7 bases. The CDR3 is made up of 16 amino acids. Germline CDR1 reads SEHNR; CDR2 reads FQNEAQ (reference sequence). The junction had 6 bases not matched to a gene; V was cut back by 2 bases and J by 3 bases. CDR3 nucleotides: TGTGCCAGCAGCTTAAAGAGACTAGCATACACCGGGGAGCTGTTTTTT. This gives the protein CASSLKRLAYTGELFF.

V usage is TRBV28 and J usage is TRBJ2-1, with D perhaps TRBD1 (6 bases). The CDR3 contains 14 residues. V lost 5 bases to trimming and J lost 7 bases, with 15 bases between them. Germline values: CDR1 MDHEN, CDR2 SYDVKM. CDR3 sequence reads: CASSKRGTINEQFF. The CDR3 nucleotides read TGTGCCAGCAGTAAGAGGGGGACCATAAATGAGCAGTTCTTC. The entire variable domain, with the rest obtained from reference TRBV28 and TRBJ2-1, is as follows: DVKVTQSSRYLVKRTGEKVFLECVQDMDHENMFWYRQDPGLGLRLIYFSYDVKMKEKGDIPEGYSVSREKKERFSLILESASTNQTSMYLCASSKRGTINEQFFGPGTRLTVL.

This rearrangement joins TRBV27 to TRBJ2-3; 8 bases line up with TRBD1. Germline lookup yields CDR1 MNHEY and CDR2 SMNVEV (reference sequence). V lost 6 bases to trimming and J lost 2 bases; unmatched junction nucleotides: 4. This CDR3 is 14 amino acids long. The CDR3: CASRRTGPTDTQYF. CDR3 bases: TGTGCCAGCAGACGGACAGGGCCCACAGATACGCAGTATTTT.

The V call is TRBV18, the J call TRBJ1-1; 10 bases are a match to TRBD1. The V segment lost 5 bases and the J segment 5 bases; nucleotides outside the gene matches: 2. Germline V gene data show CDR1 as KGHSH and CDR2 as LQKENI. The CDR3 runs 13 residues. The CDR3 DNA is TGTGCCAGCTCATCGGGACAGGGGACTGAAGCTTTCTTT. Its protein is CASSSGQGTEAFF.

The chain couples TRBV13 to TRBJ1-1, with D uncertain. The CDR3 length is 13 residues. Trimming took 5 bases from V and 2 from J, leaving 9 bases between them. Germline V gene data show CDR1 as PRHDT and CDR2 as FYEKMQ (reference sequence). The CDR3: CASSVYTNTEAFF. The CDR3, as DNA: TGTGCCAGCAGCGTATACACCAACACTGAAGCTTTCTTT.